The rows below give T cell receptor beta chains drawn from one sample of a study of blood T cell repertoires in COVID-19. Sequencing used immunoSEQ multiplex PCR; TCRdb keeps in-frame clones, though not all of them. The table shows roughly 250,000 clones, with around 90% occurring only once. The sample consisted of peripheral blood. These receptors came from a man between 60 and 75 years old who had recovered from COVID-19. Both conserved end residues are part of each CDR3. The D gene is left open where the match is weak. For some rows the clone size is stated as once, few or many, or as a class when expanded; others skip it.

clone size	V gene	D gene	J gene	CDR3 DNA	CDR3 protein
few	TRBV5-5	TRBD1	TRBJ1-1	TGTGCCAGCAGCTTGCGTGAGACAGGGCGCACTGAAGCTTTCTTT	CASSLRETGRTEAFF
.	TRBV6-5	.	TRBJ1-5	TGTGCCAGCCTAGCGGAGACGAGGAGCAATCAGCCCCAGCATTTT	CASLAETRSNQPQHF
.	TRBV5-1	TRBD1	TRBJ1-6	TGCGCCAGCAGCTTGGCTTCGGGACAGGGGTCACCCCTCCACTTT	CASSLASGQGSPLHF
.	TRBV19	TRBD1	TRBJ1-5	TGTGCCAGTAGAGCGGACAGGGGAACTTATCAGCCCCAGCATTTT	CASRADRGTYQPQHF
once	TRBV5-6	TRBD1	TRBJ1-5	TGTGCCAGCAGCTTAGGGACAGTCAATCAGCCCCAGCATTTT	CASSLGTVNQPQHF
.	TRBV30	TRBD1	TRBJ1-5	TGTGCCTGGAGTGTACGGGACAGGGTAGCGCAGCCCCAGCATTTT	CAWSVRDRVAQPQHF
.	TRBV7-2	TRBD1	TRBJ1-4	TGTGCCAGCAGCTTAGACAGGGGGCTTGGGGAAAAACTGTTTTTT	CASSLDRGLGEKLFF
.	TRBV7-6	.	TRBJ2-7	TGTGCCAGCAGCTCCTCTAACGGGATGAACTACGAGCAGTACTTC	CASSSSNGMNYEQYF
.	TRBV4-2	.	TRBJ2-5	TGTGCCAGCAGCCGGAGACCAGGGTCACAAGAGACCCAGTACTTC	CASSRRPGSQETQYF
.	TRBV3-1/TRBV3-2	TRBD2	TRBJ2-5	TGTGCCAGCAGTCCCGGGACTAGCGGGGGGGCAGAGACCCAGTACTTC	CASSPGTSGGAETQYF
.	TRBV6-1	TRBD2	TRBJ2-1	TGTGCCAGCAGTGGCCCCGGGAGGGTCCATTACAATGAGCAGTTCTTC	CASSGPGRVHYNEQFF
.	TRBV9	.	TRBJ1-1	TGTGCCAGCAGCGTACAGGGGAAGACTGAAGCTTTCTTT	CASSVQGKTEAFF
.	TRBV4-2	TRBD1	TRBJ1-2	TGTGCCAGCAGCCAAGACCTCCTACAGGGGGCGCTTGAGAATGGCTACACCTTC	CASSQDLLQGALENGYTF
.	TRBV5-1	.	TRBJ1-1	TGCGCCAGCAGCTTGGAATACAGGTTCCCAAGGGTGAACACTGAAGCTTTCTTT	CASSLEYRFPRVNTEAFF
.	TRBV7-2	TRBD1	TRBJ2-2	TGTGCCAGCAGCTTGACAGGGCCTAACACCGGGGAGCTGTTTTTT	CASSLTGPNTGELFF
.	TRBV19	TRBD2	TRBJ2-3	TGTGCCAGTAGTGTTCTAGCGGGGGGGCCCAAAGATACGCAGTATTTT	CASSVLAGGPKDTQYF
.	TRBV28	.	TRBJ2-5	TGTGCCAGCAACGCGGGCATCGGGACCCAGTACTTC	CASNAGIGTQYF
.	TRBV4-1	TRBD1	TRBJ2-7	TGCGCCAGCAGCCAAGATGGGACAGGTTGGTTCGACGAGCAGTACTTC	CASSQDGTGWFDEQYF
.	TRBV29-1	TRBD1	TRBJ1-1	TGCAGCGCTCGACAGGGAGAAGCTTTCTTT	CSARQGEAFF
.	TRBV19	TRBD2	TRBJ2-2	TGTGCCAGTAGTATAGCGGGGGGGCCGAACACCGGGGAGCTGTTTTTT	CASSIAGGPNTGELFF
.	TRBV27	.	TRBJ1-6	TGTGCCAGCAGTTTTATCAATTCACCCCTCCACTTT	CASSFINSPLHF
.	TRBV7-9	TRBD1	TRBJ1-4	TGTGCCAGCAGCTTGGGACAGGGGGCTGAAAAACTGTTTTTT	CASSLGQGAEKLFF
.	TRBV19	.	TRBJ2-7	TGTGCCAGTAGTACCTCCTCTGGCCACGAGCAGTACTTC	CASSTSSGHEQYF
.	TRBV4-1	.	TRBJ1-3	TGCGCCAGCAGCCAAGCGTTCCTCATTGGGGGGGCTGGTACTGGAAACACCATATATTTT	CASSQAFLIGGAGTGNTIYF
.	TRBV27	TRBD1	TRBJ1-2	TGTGCCAGCAGCCCAACCGCCCCGGGACAGGGGGTCTATGGCTACACCTTC	CASSPTAPGQGVYGYTF
.	TRBV7-9	TRBD1	TRBJ2-7	TGTGCCAGCAGCCCGGGGCTTGGGACAGGGACCTACGAGCAGTACTTC	CASSPGLGTGTYEQYF
.	TRBV5-1	.	TRBJ1-2	TGCGCCAGCAGCTCGGTTCAGGGGAACTATGGCTACACCTTC	CASSSVQGNYGYTF
.	TRBV4-2	TRBD1	TRBJ1-2	TGTGCCAGCAGCCGCCGCCCCGGAGCAGCCCGGAAAGGGACAGGGGGGGGCTACACCTTC	CASSRRPGAARKGTGGGYTF
.	TRBV5-6	TRBD1	TRBJ1-3	TGTGCCAGCAGCTCCAAGGACAGGGGCAGGATAGACACCATATATTTT	CASSSKDRGRIDTIYF